This T cell receptor beta chain was identified during a study of blood T cell repertoires in COVID-19. The table came from immunoSEQ multiplex PCR; TCRdb's copy has only in-frame clones and leaves some out. The sample records about 250,000 clones, roughly 88% being singletons. V was trimmed by 3 bases and J by 0 bases, leaving 14 bases between them. Germline V gives CDR1 MDHEN, CDR2 SYDVKM. The CDR3 covers 17 residues. There are many counts of this clone. The V call is TRBV28, the J call TRBJ1-4; no firm D call. What was sequenced was PBMCs or T cells enriched from blood (not recorded which). This clonotype was sampled from a woman aged 40-49 years who had been exposed to COVID-19. Here the CDR3 reads CASSFLGYGATNEKLFF. The CDR3 bases are TGTGCCAGCAGTTTTCTCGGGTACGGTGCAACTAATGAAAAACTGTTTTTT.